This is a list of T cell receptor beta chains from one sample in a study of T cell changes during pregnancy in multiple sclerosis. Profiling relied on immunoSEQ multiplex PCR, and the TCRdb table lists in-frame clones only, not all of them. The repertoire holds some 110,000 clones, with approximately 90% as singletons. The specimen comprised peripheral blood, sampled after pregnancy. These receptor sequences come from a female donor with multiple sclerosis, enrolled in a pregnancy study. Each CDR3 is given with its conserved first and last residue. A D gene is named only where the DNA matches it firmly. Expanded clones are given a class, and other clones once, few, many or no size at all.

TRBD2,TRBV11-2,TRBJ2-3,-,TGTGCCAGCAGCCCCTTTCGGCGGGAGGGATCCACAGATACGCAGTATTTT,CASSPFRREGSTDTQYF
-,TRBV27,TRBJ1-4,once,TGTGCCAGCAGTTTCTACATCGGGGATGAAAAACTGTTTTTT,CASSFYIGDEKLFF
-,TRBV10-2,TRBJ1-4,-,TGCGCCAGCCGGGGAGGGGGTAATGAAAAACTGTTTTTT,CASRGGGNEKLFF
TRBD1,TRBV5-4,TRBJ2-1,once,TGTGCCAGCAGCCGGACAGGGTTCTCCTACAATGAGCAGTTCTTC,CASSRTGFSYNEQFF
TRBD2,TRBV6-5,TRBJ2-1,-,TGTGCCAGCAGTCGGGACTACCGAGGTTCCAATGAGCAGTTCTTC,CASSRDYRGSNEQFF
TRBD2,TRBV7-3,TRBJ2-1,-,TGTGCCAGCAGCCCTAGCGGGGGGTCCTACAATGAGCAGTTCTTC,CASSPSGGSYNEQFF
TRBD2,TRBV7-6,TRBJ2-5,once,TGTGCCAGCAGCTCTGTGACTAGCGGGAGAGAGACCCAGTACTTC,CASSSVTSGRETQYF
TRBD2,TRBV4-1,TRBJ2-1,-,TGCGCCAGCAGCCAAGATCCCGGGGGGGGCGCGGGTGAGCAGTTCTTC,CASSQDPGGGAGEQFF
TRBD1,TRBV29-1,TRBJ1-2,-,TGCAGCGTCGGACAGGGGTTGGGAGGCTACACCTTC,CSVGQGLGGYTF
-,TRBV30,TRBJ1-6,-,TGTGCCTGGACGGTCGGAGATAATTCACCCCTCCACTTT,CAWTVGDNSPLHF
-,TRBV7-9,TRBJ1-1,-,TGTGCCAGCAGCTTAGCGCGTGGACGGGATGAAGCTTTCTTT,CASSLARGRDEAFF